These T cell receptor beta chains were read from a single sample in a study of T cell repertoires in cytomegalovirus infection. TCRdb re-called the reads with MiXCR, one entry per CDR3 protein. The sample has around 740,000 distinct CDR3 sequences, under 40% seen once. The sequencing sample was made of PBMCs. These receptors came from a human donor in good health (CMV status not recorded). Some clones in this sample may be carry-over from other donors' samples. CDR3s include the opening cysteine and the closing phenylalanine or tryptophan. Fields, in order: D gene, clone size, J gene, V gene, CDR3 DNA, CDR3 protein. The D gene is left open where the match is weak. Rows may omit the clone size; those that give it use once, few, many or a size class.

>NA|NA|TRBJ2-1|TRBV5-6
TGTGCCAGCAGCTTGGCCTTTCGGGCAGGGGGGAACAATGAGCAGTTCTTC
CASSLAFRAGGNNEQFF
>NA|NA|TRBJ1-2|TRBV28
TGTGCCAGCAGTGGACAGCACTATGGCTACACCTTC
CASSGQHYGYTF
>NA|NA|TRBJ1-2|TRBV7-9
TGTGCCAGCAGCTTAGAGGGTAAAAAGGGGTATGGCTACACCTTC
CASSLEGKKGYGYTF
>NA|NA|TRBJ1-2|TRBV6-6
TGTGCCAGCAGGCCGGGAGGGCCCTATGGCTACACCTTC
CASRPGGPYGYTF
>TRBD1|NA|TRBJ2-1|TRBV6-1
TGTGCCAGCAACTACCCGGGACAGAAAAAGAATGAGCAGTTCTTC
CASNYPGQKKNEQFF
>NA|NA|TRBJ2-3|TRBV28
TGTGCCAGCAGTTTCGGGGCCACGGTTCGGCGCACAGATACGCAGTATTTT
CASSFGATVRRTDTQYF
>TRBD1|NA|TRBJ2-1|TRBV6-5
TGTGCCAGCAGCGGGACAGCTAGAAATGAGCAGTTCTTC
CASSGTARNEQFF
>NA|few|TRBJ1-2|TRBV7-2
TGTGCCAGCAGCCCTAGAAGGGGATCTACTCGGGGCTATGGCTACACCTTC
CASSPRRGSTRGYGYTF
>NA|NA|TRBJ1-1|TRBV20-1
TGCAGTGCTAGGTGGACTGAAGCTTTCTTT
CSARWTEAFF
>NA|NA|TRBJ1-5|TRBV20-1
TGCAGTGCTAGTTCCCAGGACTACAGCAATCAGCCCCAGCATTTT
CSASSQDYSNQPQHF
>TRBD2|many|TRBJ2-5|TRBV7-2
TGTGCCAGCAGCTTAGCTAGCGGGGAGACCCAGTACTTC
CASSLASGETQYF
>NA|many|TRBJ1-2|TRBV7-8
TGTGCCAGCAGCTTAACAACAGAGAACTATGGCTACACCTTC
CASSLTTENYGYTF
>TRBD1|NA|TRBJ2-1|TRBV19
TGTGCCAGTAGTATGATGGGGGACAGGGACCATGAGCAGTTCTTC
CASSMMGDRDHEQFF
>NA|many|TRBJ1-5|TRBV7-2
TGTGCCAGCAGCTTAGAGGGTTATAGCAATCAGCCCCAGCATTTT
CASSLEGYSNQPQHF
>TRBD1|few|TRBJ2-3|TRBV12-3/TRBV12-4
TGTGCCAGCGCATCCGGGACAGGGAGCACAGATACGCAGTATTTT
CASASGTGSTDTQYF
>TRBD1|many|TRBJ2-3|TRBV7-2
TGTGCCAGCAGCAATGCCGGGACAGGGGTTCCAGATACGCAGTATTTT
CASSNAGTGVPDTQYF
>NA|few|TRBJ1-1|TRBV14
TGTGCCAGCAGCCAAGATGTGTCAGAGATAAACACTGAAGCTTTCTTT
CASSQDVSEINTEAFF
>NA|NA|TRBJ2-1|TRBV4-2
TGTGCCAGCAGCCAAGATTTTGGGGGAGTAAGGAACAATGAGCAGTTCTTC
CASSQDFGGVRNNEQFF
>TRBD1|NA|TRBJ1-4|TRBV7-8
TGTGCCAGCAGCCCGGGGACAGGGGAGAATGATAAACTGTTTTTT
CASSPGTGENDKLFF
>NA|NA|TRBJ1-1|TRBV12-3/TRBV12-4
TGTGCCAGCAGTCTAACAGGGAACACTGAATCTTTCTTT
CASSLTGNTESFF
>NA|few|TRBJ1-1|TRBV30
TGTGCCTGGAGTGACGAGGTGTTGAGCACTGAAGCTTTCTTT
CAWSDEVLSTEAFF
>TRBD2|NA|TRBJ2-1|TRBV11-2
TGTGCCAGCAGCTTAGATCTGGCGGGGGGGCGAGACAATGAGCAGTTCTTC
CASSLDLAGGRDNEQFF
>TRBD2|many|TRBJ2-1|TRBV7-9
TGTGCCAGCAGCTTCCCCCTAGCGGGGGGCTACAATGAGCAGTTCTTC
CASSFPLAGGYNEQFF
>TRBD2|few|TRBJ2-3|TRBV11-3
TGTGCCGGTCCTGTTGCGGGAGGCCGATCTAACACAGATACGCAGTATTTT
CAGPVAGGRSNTDTQYF
>TRBD1|NA|TRBJ1-1|TRBV28
TGTGCCAGCAGGTCCCAGGGGGCGCCGGACACTGAAGCTTTCTTT
CASRSQGAPDTEAFF
>NA|few|TRBJ2-2|TRBV28
TGTGCCATTTTGGACCGGTCGGCCACCGGGGAGCTGTTTTTT
CAILDRSATGELFF
>NA|few|TRBJ2-2|TRBV2
TGTGCCAGTGGAATCGGCTCCGGGGAGCTGTTTTTT
CASGIGSGELFF
>TRBD1|NA|TRBJ1-1|TRBV12-3/TRBV12-4
TGTGCCAGCAGTTTATCACAGACAGGGGAAGCTTTCTTT
CASSLSQTGEAFF
>NA|NA|TRBJ2-2|TRBV20-1
TGCAGTGCTGACGCGGGAAACACCGGGGAGCTGTTTTTT
CSADAGNTGELFF
>NA|NA|TRBJ2-5|TRBV7-8
TGTGCCAGCAGCTTCCAGGCGGAAGAGACCCAGTACTTC
CASSFQAEETQYF
>NA|NA|TRBJ1-1|TRBV13
TGTGCCAGCAGCAACTTGAGGTCTTACACTGAAGCTTTCTTT
CASSNLRSYTEAFF
>TRBD1|many|TRBJ2-7|TRBV7-2
TGTGCCAGCAGCTTAGGTGGACAGGGGGGACACGAGCAGTACTTC
CASSLGGQGGHEQYF
>TRBD2|NA|TRBJ2-3|TRBV29-1
TGCAGCGTCCCCAGCAGGGCTAGCGGTGATACGCAGTATTTT
CSVPSRASGDTQYF
>TRBD2|NA|TRBJ2-5|TRBV12-3/TRBV12-4
TGTGCCAGCAGTTTGGGTAGCGGGTGGGCAGAGACCCAGTACTTC
CASSLGSGWAETQYF
>TRBD2|few|TRBJ2-3|TRBV6-1
TGTGCCAGTCGGACTAGCCCCCACACAGATACGCAGTATTTT
CASRTSPHTDTQYF
>NA|few|TRBJ2-3|TRBV19
TGTGCCAGTAGTATACGGTCAGGACGCGGAGTTGGAGATACGCAGTATTTT
CASSIRSGRGVGDTQYF
>NA|NA|TRBJ1-2|TRBV11-3
TGTGCCAGCAGCATACCGGGACCCTGGGACTATGGCTACACCTTC
CASSIPGPWDYGYTF
>TRBD2|NA|TRBJ2-3|TRBV7-8
TGTGCCAGCAGCTTGCAGACTAGCGGAAGCACAGATACGCAGTATTTT
CASSLQTSGSTDTQYF
>NA|few|TRBJ2-1|TRBV9
TGTGCCAGCAGCGAGGGAAATGAGCAGTTCTTC
CASSEGNEQFF
>NA|NA|TRBJ2-1|TRBV2
TGTGCCAGCAGTGAAGCGTTTACAGGGATCGGGTTCTTC
CASSEAFTGIGFF
>NA|few|TRBJ2-1|TRBV7-8
TGTGCCAGCAGCTTAGCGTTCAATGAGCAGTTCTTC
CASSLAFNEQFF
>TRBD2|few|TRBJ2-5|TRBV27
TGTGCCAGCAGGAGGGCTAGCGGAGAGACCCAGTACTTC
CASRRASGETQYF
>NA|few|TRBJ2-1|TRBV6-2/TRBV6-3
TGTGCCAGCAGCCACGACATCGAGCAGTTCTTC
CASSHDIEQFF
>NA|NA|TRBJ2-7|TRBV7-2
TGTGCCAGCAGCTTATCCTCAGCGGTCTCCTACGAGCAGTACTTC
CASSLSSAVSYEQYF
>TRBD1|NA|TRBJ1-4|TRBV30
TGTGCCTGGAGTAGAACGACAGGGGTCATCGGGGTACTGTTTTTT
CAWSRTTGVIGVLFF
>NA|few|TRBJ1-5|TRBV19
TGTGCCAGTATGAGCTGGGAAGTAGGTCAGCCCCAGCATTTT
CASMSWEVGQPQHF
>TRBD1|NA|TRBJ1-1|TRBV5-1
TGCGCCAGCAGCTGGGGACAGGGGGAAGCTTTCTTT
CASSWGQGEAFF
>NA|few|TRBJ2-5|TRBV7-2
TGTGCCAGCAGCTTAGGCAGCACCAAAGAGACCCAGTACTTC
CASSLGSTKETQYF
>NA|NA|TRBJ2-1|TRBV20-1
TGCAGTGCTAACGACATCCTCTCCTACAATGAGCAGTTCTTC
CSANDILSYNEQFF
>NA|NA|TRBJ2-7|TRBV11-2
TGTGCCAGCAGCACTTCACAGGGAGGGGAGCAGTACTTC
CASSTSQGGEQYF
>NA|many|TRBJ2-5|TRBV7-2
TGTGCCAGCAGCCCTTTACTGGCGGGTGGCGAGACCCAGTACTTC
CASSPLLAGGETQYF
>NA|few|TRBJ1-5|TRBV19
TGTGCCTGCTGGGGGTATAGCAATCAGCCCCAGCATTTT
CACWGYSNQPQHF
>NA|NA|TRBJ1-4|TRBV24-1
TGTGCCACCAGTGAAGGGGTTCGGGAAAAACTGTTTTTT
CATSEGVREKLFF
>TRBD2|NA|TRBJ2-3|TRBV6-2/TRBV6-3
TGTGCCAGCAACCCGGGACTACACACAGATACGCAGTATTTT
CASNPGLHTDTQYF
>NA|few|TRBJ1-2|TRBV6-1
TGTGCCAGCAAGACACCCCGGCGAATTCCACTTAATTATGGCTACACCTTC
CASKTPRRIPLNYGYTF
>NA|NA|TRBJ1-1|TRBV28
TGTGCCAGCAGGGATCCAGCTGAAGCTTTCTTT
CASRDPAEAFF
>NA|few|TRBJ2-2|TRBV27
TGTGCCAGCAGATCCGACGCCGGCGGGGAGCTGTTTTTT
CASRSDAGGELFF
>TRBD1|NA|TRBJ2-1|TRBV20-1
TGCAGTGCTAGAGATGGGGGTACAGGGGTCGATGAGCAGTTCTTC
CSARDGGTGVDEQFF
>TRBD1|NA|TRBJ2-1|TRBV2
TGTGCCAGCAGCCCAGGACAGGGTAAGGCGGAGCAGTTCTTC
CASSPGQGKAEQFF